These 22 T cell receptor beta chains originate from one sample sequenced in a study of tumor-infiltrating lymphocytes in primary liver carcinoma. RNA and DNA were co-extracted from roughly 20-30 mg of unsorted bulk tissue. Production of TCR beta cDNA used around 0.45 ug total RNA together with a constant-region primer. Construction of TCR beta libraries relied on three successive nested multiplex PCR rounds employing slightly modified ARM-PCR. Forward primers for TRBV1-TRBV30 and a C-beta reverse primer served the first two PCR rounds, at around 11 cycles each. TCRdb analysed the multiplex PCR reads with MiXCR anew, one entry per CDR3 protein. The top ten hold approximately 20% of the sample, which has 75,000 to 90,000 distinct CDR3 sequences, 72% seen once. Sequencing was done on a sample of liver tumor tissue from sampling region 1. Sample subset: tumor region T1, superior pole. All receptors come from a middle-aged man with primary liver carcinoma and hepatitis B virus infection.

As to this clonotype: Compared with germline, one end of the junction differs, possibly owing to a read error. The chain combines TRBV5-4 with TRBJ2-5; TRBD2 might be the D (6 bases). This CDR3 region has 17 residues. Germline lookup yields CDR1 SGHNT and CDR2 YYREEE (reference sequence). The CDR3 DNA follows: TGTGCCGGCAGCTTGGAACCGGGACGGGGGTACCAAGAGACCCAGTACTTT. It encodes CAGSLEPGRGYQETQYF. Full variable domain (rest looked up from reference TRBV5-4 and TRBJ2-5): ETGVTQSPTHLIKTRGQQVTLRCSSQSGHNTVSWYQQALGQGPQFIFQYYREEENGRGNFPPRFSGLQFPNYSSELNVNALELDDSALYLCAGSLEPGRGYQETQYFGPGTRLLVL.

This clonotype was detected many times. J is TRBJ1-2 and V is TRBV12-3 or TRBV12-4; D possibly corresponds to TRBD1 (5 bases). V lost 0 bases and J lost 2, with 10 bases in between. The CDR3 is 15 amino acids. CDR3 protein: CASSLAARGNYGYTF. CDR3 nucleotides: TGTGCCAGCAGTTTAGCCGCTCGGGGGAACTATGGCTACACCTTC.

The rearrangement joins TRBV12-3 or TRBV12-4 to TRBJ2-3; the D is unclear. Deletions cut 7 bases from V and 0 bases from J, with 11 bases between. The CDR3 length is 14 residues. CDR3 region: CASKKVISTDTQYF. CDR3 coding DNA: TGTGCCAGCAAAAAGGTTATTAGCACAGATACGCAGTATTTT.

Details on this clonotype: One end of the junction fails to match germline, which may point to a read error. CDR3 in amino acids: CTSSPVIVETQYF. The CDR3 coding sequence is TGCACCAGCAGCCCGGTTATCGTAGAGACCCAGTACTTC. The V call is TRBV4-1, the J call TRBJ2-5; D gene ambiguous. The CDR3 consists of 13 residues. The germline gives CDR1 MGHRA, CDR2 YSYEKL.

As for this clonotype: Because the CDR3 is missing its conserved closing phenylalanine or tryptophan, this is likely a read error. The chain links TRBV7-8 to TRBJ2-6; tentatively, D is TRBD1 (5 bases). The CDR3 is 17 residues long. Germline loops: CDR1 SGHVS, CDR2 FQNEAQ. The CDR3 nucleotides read TGTGCCAGCAGCTTAGCGTGGATTGACTCTGGGGCCTACGTCCTGACTTTA. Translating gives CASSLAWIDSGAYVLTL.

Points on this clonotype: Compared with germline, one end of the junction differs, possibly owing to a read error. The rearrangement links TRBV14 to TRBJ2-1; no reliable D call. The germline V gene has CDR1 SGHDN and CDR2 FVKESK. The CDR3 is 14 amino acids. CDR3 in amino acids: CASSLSPRCNERFF. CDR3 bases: TGTGCCAGCAGCCTGTCCCCCCGGTGTAATGAGCGGTTCTTC.

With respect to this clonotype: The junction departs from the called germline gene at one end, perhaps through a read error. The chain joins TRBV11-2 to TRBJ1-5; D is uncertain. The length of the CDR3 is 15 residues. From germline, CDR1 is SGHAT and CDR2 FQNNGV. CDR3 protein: CASSIRTDSNQHQHF. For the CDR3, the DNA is TGTGCCAGTAGCATTAGGACTGATAGCAATCAGCACCAGCATTTT.

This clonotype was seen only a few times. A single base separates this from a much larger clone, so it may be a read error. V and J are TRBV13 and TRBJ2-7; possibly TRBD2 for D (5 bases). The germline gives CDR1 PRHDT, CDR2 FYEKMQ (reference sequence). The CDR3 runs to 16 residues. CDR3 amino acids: CTSSLGGRGGSYEQYF. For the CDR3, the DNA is TGTACCAGCAGCTTAGGAGGCCGGGGTGGATCCTACGAGCAGTACTTC.

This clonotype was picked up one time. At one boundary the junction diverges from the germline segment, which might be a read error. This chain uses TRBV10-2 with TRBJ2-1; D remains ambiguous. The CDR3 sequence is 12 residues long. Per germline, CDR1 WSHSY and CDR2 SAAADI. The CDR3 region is CASIEQANEQFF. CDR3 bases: TGCGCCAGCATTGAGCAAGCTAATGAGCAGTTCTTC.

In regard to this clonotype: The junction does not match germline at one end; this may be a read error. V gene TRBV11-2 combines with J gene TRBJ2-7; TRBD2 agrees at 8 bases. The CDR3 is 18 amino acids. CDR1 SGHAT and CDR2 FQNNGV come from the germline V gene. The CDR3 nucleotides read TGTGCCAGCAGCTTATCCCTTGGACTAACGGGAGGGGGGTACGAGCAGTACTTT. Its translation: CASSLSLGLTGGGYEQYF.

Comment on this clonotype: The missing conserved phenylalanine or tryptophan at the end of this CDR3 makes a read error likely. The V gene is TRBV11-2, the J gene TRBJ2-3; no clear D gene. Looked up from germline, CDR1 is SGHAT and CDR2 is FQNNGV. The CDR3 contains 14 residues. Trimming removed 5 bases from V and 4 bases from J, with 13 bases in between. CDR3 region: CASSPGPQSDTQYY. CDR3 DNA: TGTGCCAGCAGCCCGGGCCCCCAGTCAGATACGCAGTATTAT.

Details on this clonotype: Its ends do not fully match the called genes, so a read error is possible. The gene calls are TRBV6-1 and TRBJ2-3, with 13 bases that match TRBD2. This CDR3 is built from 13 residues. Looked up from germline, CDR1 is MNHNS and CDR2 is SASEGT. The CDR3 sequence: CARRGRLAGGCYF. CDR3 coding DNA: TGTGCCCGCAGGGGTAGACTAGCGGGAGGCTGCTATTTT.

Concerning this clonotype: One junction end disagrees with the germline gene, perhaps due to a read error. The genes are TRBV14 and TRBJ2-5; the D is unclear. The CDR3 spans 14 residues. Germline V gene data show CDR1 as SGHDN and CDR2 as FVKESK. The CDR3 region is CASNQYHPIGTQYF. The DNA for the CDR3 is TGTGCCAGCAACCAATATCACCCTATTGGGACCCAGTACTTC.

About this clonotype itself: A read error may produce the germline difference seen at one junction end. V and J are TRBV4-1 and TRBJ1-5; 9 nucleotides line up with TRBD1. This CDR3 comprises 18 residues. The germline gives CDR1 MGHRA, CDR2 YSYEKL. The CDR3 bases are TGCGCCAGCGGCCAAGGTCCCGGGACAGGGTACGGTAATCACCCCCAGCATTTT. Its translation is CASGQGPGTGYGNHPQHF.

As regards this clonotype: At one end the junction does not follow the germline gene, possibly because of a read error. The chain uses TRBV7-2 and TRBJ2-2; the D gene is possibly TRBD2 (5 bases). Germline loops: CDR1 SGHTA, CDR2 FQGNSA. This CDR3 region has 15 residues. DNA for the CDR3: TGTATCAGCAGCTTCGACGGGGTGAACACCGGGGAGCTGTTTTTT. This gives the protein CISSFDGVNTGELFF.

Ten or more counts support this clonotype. CDR3 DNA sequence: TGTGCCATCAGTGAGTCTGAGGGGGAAGGCCACGAGCAGTACTTC. This translates into CAISESEGEGHEQYF. The rearrangement joins TRBV10-3 to TRBJ2-7; weak D call: TRBD1 (6 bases). Germline loops: CDR1 ENHRY, CDR2 SYGVKD. The CDR3 covers 15 residues. Trimming left V 0 bases short and J 5 bases short, with 14 bases between.

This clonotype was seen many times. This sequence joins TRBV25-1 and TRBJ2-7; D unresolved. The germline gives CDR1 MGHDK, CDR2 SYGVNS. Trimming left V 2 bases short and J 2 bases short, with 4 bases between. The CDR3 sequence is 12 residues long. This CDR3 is CASSEDTYEQYF. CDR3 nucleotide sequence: TGTGCCAGCAGTGAAGACACCTACGAGCAGTACTTC.

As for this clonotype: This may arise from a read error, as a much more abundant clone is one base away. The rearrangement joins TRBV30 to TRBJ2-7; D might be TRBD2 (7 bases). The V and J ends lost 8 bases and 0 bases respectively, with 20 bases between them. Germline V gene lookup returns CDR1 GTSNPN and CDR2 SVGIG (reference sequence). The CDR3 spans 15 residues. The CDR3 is CARGATVESSYEQYF. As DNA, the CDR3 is TGTGCCCGGGGGGCGACAGTTGAGAGCTCCTACGAGCAGTACTTC. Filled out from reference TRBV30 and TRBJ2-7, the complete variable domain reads SQTIHQWPATLVQPVGSPLSLECTVEGTSNPNLYWYRQAAGRGLQLLFYSVGIGQISSEVPQNLSASRPQDRQFILSSKKLLLSDSGFYLCARGATVESSYEQYFGPGTRLTVT.

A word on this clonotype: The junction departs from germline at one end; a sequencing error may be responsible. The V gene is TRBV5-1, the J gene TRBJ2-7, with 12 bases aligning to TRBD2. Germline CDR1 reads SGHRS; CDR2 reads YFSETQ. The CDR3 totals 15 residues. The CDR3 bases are TGCGCTAGCAGCGAGACTAGCGGGGGTGCCTACGAGCAGTACTTC. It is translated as CASSETSGGAYEQYF.

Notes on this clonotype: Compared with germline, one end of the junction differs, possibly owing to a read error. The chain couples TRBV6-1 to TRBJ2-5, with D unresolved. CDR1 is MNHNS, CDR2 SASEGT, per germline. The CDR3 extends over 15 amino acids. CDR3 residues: CASGEEPNVQETQYF. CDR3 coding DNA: TGTGCCAGCGGTGAAGAACCTAACGTCCAGGAGACCCAGTACTTC.

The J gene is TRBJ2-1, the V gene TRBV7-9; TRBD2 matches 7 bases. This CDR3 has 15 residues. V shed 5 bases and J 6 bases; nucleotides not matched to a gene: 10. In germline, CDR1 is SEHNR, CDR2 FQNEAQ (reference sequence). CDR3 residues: CASSPRGTGGNEQFF. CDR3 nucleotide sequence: TGTGCCAGCAGCCCCCGAGGGACGGGGGGCAATGAGCAGTTCTTC.

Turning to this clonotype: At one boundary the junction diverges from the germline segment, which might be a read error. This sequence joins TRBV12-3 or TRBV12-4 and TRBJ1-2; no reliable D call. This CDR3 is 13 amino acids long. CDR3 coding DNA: TGTGCCAGCAGCAGACTGGTTAACTATGGGTACACCTTC. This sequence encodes CASSRLVNYGYTF.